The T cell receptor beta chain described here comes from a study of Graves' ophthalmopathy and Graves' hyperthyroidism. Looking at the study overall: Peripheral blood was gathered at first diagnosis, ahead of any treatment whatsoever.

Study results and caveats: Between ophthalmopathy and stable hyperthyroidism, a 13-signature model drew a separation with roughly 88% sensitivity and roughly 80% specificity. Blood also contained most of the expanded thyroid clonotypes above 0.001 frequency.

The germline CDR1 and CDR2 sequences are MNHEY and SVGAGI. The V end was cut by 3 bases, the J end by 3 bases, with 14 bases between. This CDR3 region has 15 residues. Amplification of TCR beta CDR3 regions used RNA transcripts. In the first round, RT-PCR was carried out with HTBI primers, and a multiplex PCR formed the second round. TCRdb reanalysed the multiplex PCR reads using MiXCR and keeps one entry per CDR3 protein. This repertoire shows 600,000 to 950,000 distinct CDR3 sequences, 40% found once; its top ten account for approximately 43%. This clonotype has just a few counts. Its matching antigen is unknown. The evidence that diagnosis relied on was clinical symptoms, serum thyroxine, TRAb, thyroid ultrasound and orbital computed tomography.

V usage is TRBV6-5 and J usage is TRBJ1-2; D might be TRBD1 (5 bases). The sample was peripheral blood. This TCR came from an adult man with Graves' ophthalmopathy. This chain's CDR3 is CASSYIPGSHYGYTF. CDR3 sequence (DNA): TGTGCCAGCAGTTATATTCCAGGGAGTCACTATGGCTACACCTTC.